The rows below give T cell receptor beta chains drawn from one sample of a study of blood T cell repertoires in COVID-19. TCRdb keeps only in-frame clones here, not all; method: immunoSEQ multiplex PCR. The sample shows some 35,000 clones, more than 75% of them seen only once. Sequences were obtained from peripheral blood. Receptors originate from a man aged 80 or over with active or convalescent COVID-19. The CDR3 runs from the conserved cysteine through the conserved F or W. The order of the fields is D gene, V gene, J gene, clone size, CDR3 DNA, CDR3 protein. The D gene is left open where the match is weak. For some rows the clone size is stated as once, few or many, or as a class when expanded; others skip it.

d_call: NA
v_call: TRBV24-1
j_call: TRBJ2-7
clone_size: NA
cdr3_nt: TGTGCCACCAGTGATTTAGACGTCTCGAGGTCCTACGAGCAGTACTTC
cdr3_aa: CATSDLDVSRSYEQYF

d_call: NA
v_call: TRBV5-1
j_call: TRBJ2-1
clone_size: few
cdr3_nt: TGCGCCAGCAGCTTGCAGCGGGCCTCCTACAATGAGCAGTTCTTC
cdr3_aa: CASSLQRASYNEQFF

d_call: TRBD2
v_call: TRBV11-3
j_call: TRBJ2-2
clone_size: once
cdr3_nt: TGTGCCAGCAGCTTACTTAGCGGGACGAACACCGGGGAGCTGTTTTTT
cdr3_aa: CASSLLSGTNTGELFF

d_call: TRBD1
v_call: TRBV24-1
j_call: TRBJ1-1
clone_size: NA
cdr3_nt: TGTGCCACCAGTGGGACAGGGGAAGGTTCGTCTGAAGCTTTCTTT
cdr3_aa: CATSGTGEGSSEAFF

d_call: NA
v_call: TRBV30
j_call: TRBJ2-7
clone_size: NA
cdr3_nt: TGTGCCTGGAGCCCGAACAGAGACACTTTGAGCTCCTACGAGCAGTACTTC
cdr3_aa: CAWSPNRDTLSSYEQYF

d_call: NA
v_call: TRBV9
j_call: TRBJ2-7
clone_size: NA
cdr3_nt: TGTGCCAGCAGCTCAGCCGGGACATCTTACGAGCAGTACTTC
cdr3_aa: CASSSAGTSYEQYF

d_call: NA
v_call: TRBV11-2
j_call: TRBJ1-6
clone_size: NA
cdr3_nt: TGTGCCAGCAGCTTACGTTCCTATAATTCACCCCTCCACTTT
cdr3_aa: CASSLRSYNSPLHF

d_call: TRBD1
v_call: TRBV5-1
j_call: TRBJ2-5
clone_size: NA
cdr3_nt: TGCGCCAGCAGCTTTGACAGGGGGGAGACCCAGTACTTC
cdr3_aa: CASSFDRGETQYF

d_call: NA
v_call: TRBV3-1/TRBV3-2
j_call: TRBJ2-4
clone_size: NA
cdr3_nt: TGTGCCAGCAGCTACGCTTCACCCGATACAGGGTCCAAAAACATTCAGTACTTC
cdr3_aa: CASSYASPDTGSKNIQYF

d_call: NA
v_call: TRBV3-1/TRBV3-2
j_call: TRBJ2-1
clone_size: few
cdr3_nt: TGTGCCAGCACCTCCGGGACAAACTCCTACAATGAGCAGTTCTTC
cdr3_aa: CASTSGTNSYNEQFF

d_call: NA
v_call: TRBV19
j_call: TRBJ1-4
clone_size: NA
cdr3_nt: TGTGCCAGTAGTTTATCAGGCTCGACGTGGGAAAAACTGTTTTTT
cdr3_aa: CASSLSGSTWEKLFF

d_call: TRBD1
v_call: TRBV19
j_call: TRBJ1-5
clone_size: NA
cdr3_nt: TGTGCCAGTAGTATAACAGGGGGTTGGGATCAGCCCCAGCATTTT
cdr3_aa: CASSITGGWDQPQHF

d_call: TRBD1
v_call: TRBV10-2
j_call: TRBJ2-7
clone_size: NA
cdr3_nt: TGCGCCAGCAGTGAGCAGGGACAGATCTACGAGCAGTACTTC
cdr3_aa: CASSEQGQIYEQYF

d_call: NA
v_call: TRBV3-1/TRBV3-2
j_call: TRBJ2-7
clone_size: NA
cdr3_nt: TGTGCCAGCAGCCAAGCGGTCGAGCAGTACTTC
cdr3_aa: CASSQAVEQYF

d_call: NA
v_call: TRBV9
j_call: TRBJ2-2
clone_size: NA
cdr3_nt: TGTGCCAGCAGCGTCGTCGGACCCCCTCGGGGCGGGGAGCTGTTTTTT
cdr3_aa: CASSVVGPPRGGELFF

d_call: TRBD1
v_call: TRBV5-1
j_call: TRBJ1-3
clone_size: NA
cdr3_nt: TGCGCCAGCAGCCCCCGGACGGGACAGGGGATAAACACCATATATTTT
cdr3_aa: CASSPRTGQGINTIYF

d_call: NA
v_call: TRBV5-1
j_call: TRBJ1-2
clone_size: few
cdr3_nt: TGCGCCAGCATATCGGGAAGTCGTGGCTACACCTTC
cdr3_aa: CASISGSRGYTF

d_call: NA
v_call: TRBV11-2
j_call: TRBJ2-3
clone_size: NA
cdr3_nt: TGTGCCAGCAGCTTATCCAGGAGCACAGATACGCAGTATTTT
cdr3_aa: CASSLSRSTDTQYF

d_call: TRBD2
v_call: TRBV6-4
j_call: TRBJ2-3
clone_size: NA
cdr3_nt: TGTGCCAGCAGTGAGATAGCGGGAGGGGGAGCAGATACGCAGTATTTT
cdr3_aa: CASSEIAGGGADTQYF

d_call: NA
v_call: TRBV7-9
j_call: TRBJ1-1
clone_size: once
cdr3_nt: TGTGCCAGCTCCCCGATGGGGGGGGAAGCTTTCTTT
cdr3_aa: CASSPMGGEAFF

d_call: TRBD2
v_call: TRBV28
j_call: TRBJ2-7
clone_size: NA
cdr3_nt: TGTGCCAGCAGTATACCGACTAGCGGGAGAGGCGAGCAGTACTTC
cdr3_aa: CASSIPTSGRGEQYF

d_call: NA
v_call: TRBV7-8
j_call: TRBJ1-6
clone_size: NA
cdr3_nt: TGTGCCAGCAGCTTTCGACTACAGGGTATCTCACCCCTCCACTTT
cdr3_aa: CASSFRLQGISPLHF

d_call: TRBD2
v_call: TRBV3-1/TRBV3-2
j_call: TRBJ2-2
clone_size: NA
cdr3_nt: TGTGCCAGCAGCCAGCTAGCGGGAGGCGGGGAGCTGTTTTTT
cdr3_aa: CASSQLAGGGELFF

d_call: NA
v_call: TRBV7-3
j_call: TRBJ1-1
clone_size: NA
cdr3_nt: TGTGCCAGCAGCTCCGACTGGAACACTGAAGCTTTCTTT
cdr3_aa: CASSSDWNTEAFF

d_call: NA
v_call: TRBV6-6
j_call: TRBJ2-7
clone_size: NA
cdr3_nt: TGTGCCAGCAGTTACTCCCAGGGCGGCAGCTACGAGCAGTACTTC
cdr3_aa: CASSYSQGGSYEQYF

d_call: NA
v_call: TRBV6-1
j_call: TRBJ1-1
clone_size: NA
cdr3_nt: TGTGCCAGCAGTGATTCGGACTGGTACACTGAAGCTTTCTTT
cdr3_aa: CASSDSDWYTEAFF

d_call: TRBD1
v_call: TRBV27
j_call: TRBJ2-3
clone_size: NA
cdr3_nt: TGTGCCAGCAGTTTGGGGACAGGGGGGGCCACAGATACGCAGTATTTT
cdr3_aa: CASSLGTGGATDTQYF

d_call: NA
v_call: TRBV14
j_call: TRBJ2-3
clone_size: NA
cdr3_nt: TGTGCCAGCAGCCAAACCTCTATCCATACAGATACGCAGTATTTT
cdr3_aa: CASSQTSIHTDTQYF

d_call: TRBD2
v_call: TRBV11-2
j_call: TRBJ2-1
clone_size: NA
cdr3_nt: TGTGCCAGCAGCTTGATCAGCGGGGGCTACAATGAGCAGTTCTTC
cdr3_aa: CASSLISGGYNEQFF

d_call: NA
v_call: TRBV30
j_call: TRBJ2-3
clone_size: NA
cdr3_nt: TGTGCCTGGCGCGGAGGGACTCTAGGTGGTACGCAGTATTTT
cdr3_aa: CAWRGGTLGGTQYF

d_call: NA
v_call: TRBV5-6
j_call: TRBJ2-7
clone_size: NA
cdr3_nt: TGTGCCAGCAGCGGCGACAGCGCCCAGACTTCCTACGAGCAGTACTTC
cdr3_aa: CASSGDSAQTSYEQYF

d_call: NA
v_call: TRBV5-4
j_call: TRBJ2-5
clone_size: NA
cdr3_nt: TGTGCCAGCAGCCTCCCCGGAGGCCAAGAGACCCAGTACTTC
cdr3_aa: CASSLPGGQETQYF

d_call: TRBD1
v_call: TRBV5-1
j_call: TRBJ2-3
clone_size: NA
cdr3_nt: TGCGCCAGCAGCTTGGGGGACAGGGAAACAGATACGCAGTATTTT
cdr3_aa: CASSLGDRETDTQYF

d_call: TRBD2
v_call: TRBV11-2
j_call: TRBJ2-1
clone_size: NA
cdr3_nt: TGTGCCAGCAGCTTACACTGGAGCGGGGCCAGAAATGAGCAGTTCTTC
cdr3_aa: CASSLHWSGARNEQFF

d_call: TRBD1
v_call: TRBV19
j_call: TRBJ1-2
clone_size: NA
cdr3_nt: TGTGCCAGTAGTAAACCGACAGGGATCTATGGGGGCTACACCTTC
cdr3_aa: CASSKPTGIYGGYTF

d_call: NA
v_call: TRBV19
j_call: TRBJ1-5
clone_size: NA
cdr3_nt: TGTGCCAGTAGTGGGTCAGGTAGCAATCAGCCCCAGCATTTT
cdr3_aa: CASSGSGSNQPQHF

d_call: NA
v_call: TRBV10-1
j_call: TRBJ2-5
clone_size: few
cdr3_nt: TGCGCCTTCTTACTTGAGGAGACCCAGTACTTC
cdr3_aa: CAFLLEETQYF

d_call: TRBD1
v_call: TRBV30
j_call: TRBJ1-5
clone_size: NA
cdr3_nt: TGTGCCTGGAGCCAAGACAGGGGTAATCAGCCCCAGCATTTT
cdr3_aa: CAWSQDRGNQPQHF

d_call: NA
v_call: TRBV7-9
j_call: TRBJ2-1
clone_size: NA
cdr3_nt: TGTGCCAGCAGCTTACAGGGTAAGCGAGGCTCCTACAATGAGCAGTTCTTC
cdr3_aa: CASSLQGKRGSYNEQFF

d_call: TRBD1
v_call: TRBV12-5
j_call: TRBJ1-5
clone_size: NA
cdr3_nt: TGTGCTAGTGTCATCGAACAGGGGAGAAGCAATCAGCCCCAGCATTTT
cdr3_aa: CASVIEQGRSNQPQHF

d_call: NA
v_call: TRBV5-1
j_call: TRBJ1-2
clone_size: NA
cdr3_nt: TGCGCCAGCAGCTCCGACATCGGAACTGGCTACACCTTC
cdr3_aa: CASSSDIGTGYTF

d_call: TRBD2
v_call: TRBV11-3
j_call: TRBJ2-3
clone_size: NA
cdr3_nt: TGTGCCAGCAGTCCCAGACTAGCGCCCACGAAGATCACAGATACGCAGTATTTT
cdr3_aa: CASSPRLAPTKITDTQYF

d_call: TRBD2
v_call: TRBV6-1
j_call: TRBJ2-7
clone_size: NA
cdr3_nt: TGTGCCAGCAGTGACGTACGGCGGCTGGGACTAGCGGTGGGTTACGAGCAGTACTTC
cdr3_aa: CASSDVRRLGLAVGYEQYF

d_call: NA
v_call: TRBV6-5
j_call: TRBJ1-2
clone_size: NA
cdr3_nt: TGTGCCAGCACTAGGGCCTTGGAGGATGGCTACACCTTC
cdr3_aa: CASTRALEDGYTF